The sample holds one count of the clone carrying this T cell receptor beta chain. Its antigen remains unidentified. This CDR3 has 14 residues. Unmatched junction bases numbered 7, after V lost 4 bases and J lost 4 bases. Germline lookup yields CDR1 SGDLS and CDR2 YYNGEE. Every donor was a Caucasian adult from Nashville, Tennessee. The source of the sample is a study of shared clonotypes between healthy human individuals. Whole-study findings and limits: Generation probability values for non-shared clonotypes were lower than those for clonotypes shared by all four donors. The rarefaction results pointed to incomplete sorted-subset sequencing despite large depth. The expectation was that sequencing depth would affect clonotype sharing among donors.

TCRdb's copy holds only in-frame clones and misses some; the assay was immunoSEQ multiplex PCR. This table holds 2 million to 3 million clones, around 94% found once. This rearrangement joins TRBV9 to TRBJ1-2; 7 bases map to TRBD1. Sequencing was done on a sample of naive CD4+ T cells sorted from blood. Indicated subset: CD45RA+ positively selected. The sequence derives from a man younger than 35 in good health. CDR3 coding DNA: TGTGCCAGCAGCACGACAGGGTTGGCCTATGGCTACACCTTC. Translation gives CASSTTGLAYGYTF.